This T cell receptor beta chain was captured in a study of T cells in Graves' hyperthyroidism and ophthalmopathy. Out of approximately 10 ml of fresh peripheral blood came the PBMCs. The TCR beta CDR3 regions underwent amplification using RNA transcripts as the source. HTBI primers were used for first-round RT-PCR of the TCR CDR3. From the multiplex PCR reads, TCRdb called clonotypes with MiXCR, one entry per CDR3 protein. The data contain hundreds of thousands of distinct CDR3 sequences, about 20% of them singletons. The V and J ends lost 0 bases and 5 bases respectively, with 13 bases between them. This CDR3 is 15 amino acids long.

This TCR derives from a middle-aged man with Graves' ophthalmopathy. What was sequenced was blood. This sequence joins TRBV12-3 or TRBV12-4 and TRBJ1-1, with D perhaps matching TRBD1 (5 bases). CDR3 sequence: CASSLARDLGTEAFF. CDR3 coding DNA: TGTGCCAGCAGTTTAGCTAGGGACTTGGGGACTGAAGCTTTCTTT.